The clone carrying this TCR beta chain was counted a few times. The antigen is unknown. This CDR3 is 17 amino acids long. CDR1 is SNHLY and CDR2 is FYNNEI in the germline V gene. Trimming at V came to 4 bases and at J to 2 bases, leaving 9 bases not matched to a gene. The data were obtained in a study of beta chain features in type 1 diabetes. Overall study findings and caveats: The question of HLA type influencing TCRB rearrangement was one that remained unresolved here. In all four CD4+ subsets, TCRB CDR3 length was significantly, moderately reduced in type 1 diabetes. For patients, the naive, central memory and Treg TCRB repertoires appeared more alike than for healthy donors.

The isolated RNA, all of it, was reverse transcribed, so expressed TCRB transcripts were what got sequenced. Sequenced by immunoSEQ multiplex PCR; TCRdb stores in-frame clones only, minus some. The sample has 900,000 or so clones, 17% seen once. This sequence was found in a young woman in good health. Sequenced sample: naive CD4+ T cells from blood. The chain couples TRBV2 to TRBJ2-3; 10 nucleotides agree with TRBD2. CDR3 DNA sequence: TGTGCCAGCAGTGGGTGGCTAGCGGGAGCGACCACAGATACGCAGTATTTT. Translated, it gives CASSGWLAGATTDTQYF. Together with reference TRBV2 and TRBJ2-3, the CDR3 gives the full variable domain: EPEVTQTPSHQVTQMGQEVILRCVPISNHLYFYWYRQILGQKVEFLVSFYNNEISEKSEIFDDQFSVERPDGSNFTLKIRSTKLEDSAMYFCASSGWLAGATTDTQYFGPGTRLTVL.